A single sample gave rise to the 10 T cell receptor beta chains below, sequenced in a study of vaccination and CD4 T cells after COVID-19. Treatment reported: approximately 9-day PBMC culture with coronavirus spike peptide pools or control peptides (ViraFEST assay). Their recognized antigens are unknown. An Oncomine TCR Beta short-read assay was used to sequence the DNA from cultured CD4+ T cells. TCRdb analysed the PCR reads with MiXCR anew, one entry per CDR3 protein. This repertoire shows over 3,500 distinct CDR3 sequences, around 20% found once; its top ten account for roughly half. This material consisted of CD4+ T cells from blood, cultured in vitro, taken after SARS-CoV-2 vaccination. Source of these receptors: a human donor who had recovered from COVID-19.

This clonotype was counted ten times or more. The chain couples TRBV20-1 to TRBJ2-1; perhaps TRBD1 as D (6 bases). The V and J ends lost 6 bases and 2 bases respectively, with 11 bases between them. Per germline, CDR1 DFQATT and CDR2 SNEGSKA (reference sequence). The length of the CDR3 is 13 residues. CDR3 sequence (DNA): TGCAGTGCCGGGGCAGGGGCCTACAATGAGCAGTTCTTC. This translates into CSAGAGAYNEQFF.

This clonotype is medium-sized by share. V and J are TRBV20-1 and TRBJ2-3; perhaps TRBD1 as D (5 bases). This CDR3 comprises 13 residues. V lost 5 bases, J lost 2 bases, and 11 bases lay in between. CDR1 is DFQATT and CDR2 is SNEGSKA in the germline V gene (reference sequence). In DNA form, the CDR3 reads TGCAGTGCTCAGAGACAGATCACAGATACGCAGTATTTT. Its protein product is CSAQRQITDTQYF.

In regard to this clonotype: This could be a read error, since a much larger clone is one nucleotide away. This chain connects TRBV7-8 to TRBJ1-5, with D unresolved. CDR3 length: 14 amino acids. Looked up from germline, CDR1 is SGHVS and CDR2 is FQNEAQ. The ends were cut back, 8 bases at V and 4 bases at J, with 15 bases in the middle. CDR3 in DNA: TGTGCCAGCGGCCCTCAGTGGAAGAATCAGCCCCAGCATTTT. Translation gives CASGPQWKNQPQHF.

This clonotype is categorized as medium-sized (0.01 to 0.1%). The V call is TRBV6-1, the J call TRBJ2-7; 9 bases align to TRBD1. The CDR3 spans 15 residues. With 4 bases clipped from V and 1 base from J, the junction kept 5 bases outside the gene matches. The germline V gene has CDR1 MNHNS and CDR2 SASEGT. As DNA, the CDR3 is TGTGCCAGCAGTGTGGGCGGGACAGGGTCCTACGAGCAGTACTTC. It codes for CASSVGGTGSYEQYF.

This clonotype is medium-sized. V and J are TRBV24-1 and TRBJ1-6; tentatively, D is TRBD1 (6 bases). The V gene's germline CDR1 is KGHDR and CDR2 SFDVKD. The CDR3 consists of 13 residues. V was clipped by 9 bases and J by 7 bases, with 12 bases between them. The CDR3 nucleotides are TGTGCCACCTATGACAGGACCAATTCACCCCTCCACTTT. This gives the protein CATYDRTNSPLHF.

This clonotype counts as medium-sized. The chain has TRBV25-1 and TRBJ2-1; 9 bases are shared with TRBD1. CDR3 length equals 20 residues. Looked up from germline, CDR1 is MGHDK and CDR2 is SYGVNS. After removal of 3 bases from V and 5 bases from J, the junction contained 20 bases not matched to a gene. The CDR3 nucleotides are TGTGCCAGCAGTGACCCTCCAGGACAGGGGACCCTTGGACCTCACAATGAGCAGTTCTTC. This gives the protein CASSDPPGQGTLGPHNEQFF.

This clonotype is labeled medium-sized. CDR3 in DNA: TGCAGTGTCCCTAATACGAGGCAGGGGGTTAACAATGAGCAGTTCTTC. As protein: CSVPNTRQGVNNEQFF. The chain has TRBV20-1 and TRBJ2-1, with 7 nucleotides matching TRBD1. CDR1 and CDR2 (germline): DFQATT, SNEGSKA (reference sequence). The CDR3 has 16 amino acids. Trimming cost V 7 bases and J 5 bases; bases outside gene matches: 17.

This clonotype rates as hyperexpanded (1% or more). V usage is TRBV7-9 and J usage is TRBJ2-1; maybe TRBD2 (5 bases). The CDR3 covers 14 residues. The germline V gene has CDR1 SEHNR and CDR2 FQNEAQ (reference sequence). Trimming cost V 3 bases and J 8 bases, with 14 bases left between them. The CDR3 nucleotides read TGTGCCAGCAGCTTTAGGCCGACGAGGGATGAGCAGTTCTTC. Translating gives CASSFRPTRDEQFF.

This clonotype is large (0.1 to 1%) by share. This chain joins TRBV20-1 and TRBJ2-4; D perhaps matches TRBD1 (6 bases). The germline gives CDR1 DFQATT, CDR2 SNEGSKA (reference sequence). Trimming left V 6 bases short and J 0 bases short, with 15 bases between. The CDR3 spans 15 residues. The CDR3 region is CSAEEDSRAKNIQYF. The DNA for the CDR3 is TGCAGTGCAGAGGAGGACAGCCGAGCCAAAAACATTCAGTACTTC.

The chain has TRBV5-1 and TRBJ2-3; no firm D call. Per the germline V gene, CDR1 is SGHRS and CDR2 is YFSETQ. CDR3 length equals 15 residues. Trimming left V 0 bases short and J 0 bases short, with 8 bases between. The CDR3 reads CASSLALGSTDTQYF. Here the CDR3 DNA reads TGCGCCAGCAGCTTGGCCCTGGGAAGCACAGATACGCAGTATTTT. Using reference TRBV5-1 and TRBJ2-3 for the parts outside the CDR3, the full variable domain is KAGVTQTPRYLIKTRGQQVTLSCSPISGHRSVSWYQQTPGQGLQFLFEYFSETQRNKGNFPGRFSGRQFSNSRSEMNVSTLELGDSALYLCASSLALGSTDTQYFGPGTRLTVL.